This T cell receptor (beta chain) stems from a study of shared clonotypes between healthy human individuals. Whole-study findings and limits: Clonotype sharing among donors, it was expected, would be affected by sequencing depth.

The CDR3 runs 12 residues. V lost 6 bases to trimming and J lost 7 bases, with 13 bases between them. CDR1 is SNHLY, CDR2 FYNNEI, per germline. Comment on this clone: Its antigen remains unknown.

Method: immunoSEQ multiplex PCR; TCRdb's copy keeps in-frame clones and lacks some. This table holds approximately 1.5 million clones, just under 99% found once. Input material: naive CD4+ T cells sorted from blood. Subset described: CD45RA+ positively selected. This chain uses TRBV2 with TRBJ2-7, with TRBD2 as a possible D gene (5 bases). This clonotype was obtained from a man in his thirties or forties in good health. This CDR3 is CASRFTRVEQYF. CDR3 nucleotides: TGTGCCAGCAGATTCACTAGGGTGGAGCAGTACTTC.